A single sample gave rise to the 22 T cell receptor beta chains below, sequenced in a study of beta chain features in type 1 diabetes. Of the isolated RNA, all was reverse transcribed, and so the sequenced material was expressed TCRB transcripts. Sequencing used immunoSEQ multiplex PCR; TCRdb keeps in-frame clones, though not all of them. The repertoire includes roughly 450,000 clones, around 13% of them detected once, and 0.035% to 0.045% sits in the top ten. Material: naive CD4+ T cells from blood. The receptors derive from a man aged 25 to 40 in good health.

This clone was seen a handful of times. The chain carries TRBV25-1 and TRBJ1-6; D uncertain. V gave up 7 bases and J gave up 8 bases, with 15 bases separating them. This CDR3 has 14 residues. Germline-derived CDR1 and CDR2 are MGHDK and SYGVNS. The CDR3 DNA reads TGTGCCAGCAACCGAATAGGGTTCGATTCACCCCTCCACTTT. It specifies CASNRIGFDSPLHF.

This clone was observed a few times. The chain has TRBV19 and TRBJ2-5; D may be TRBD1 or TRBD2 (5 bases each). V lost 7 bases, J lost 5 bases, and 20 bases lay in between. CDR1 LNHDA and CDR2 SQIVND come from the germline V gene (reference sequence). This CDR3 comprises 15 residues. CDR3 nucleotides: TGTGCCAGTACCATAGGGGTTACCCCGGGGGAGACCCAGTACTTC. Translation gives CASTIGVTPGETQYF.

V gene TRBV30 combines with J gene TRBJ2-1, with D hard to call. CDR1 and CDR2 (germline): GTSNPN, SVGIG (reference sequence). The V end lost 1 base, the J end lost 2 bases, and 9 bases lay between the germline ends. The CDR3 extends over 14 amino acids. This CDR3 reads CAWSEGAPYNEQFF. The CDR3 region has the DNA TGTGCCTGGAGTGAAGGAGCGCCCTACAATGAGCAGTTCTTC.

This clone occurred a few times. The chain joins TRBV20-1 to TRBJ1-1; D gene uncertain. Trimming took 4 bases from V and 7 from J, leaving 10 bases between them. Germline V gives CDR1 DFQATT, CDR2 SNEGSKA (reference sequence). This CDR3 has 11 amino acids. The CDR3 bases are TGCAGTGCTATACGCCTGGTTGAAGCTTTCTTT. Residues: CSAIRLVEAFF.

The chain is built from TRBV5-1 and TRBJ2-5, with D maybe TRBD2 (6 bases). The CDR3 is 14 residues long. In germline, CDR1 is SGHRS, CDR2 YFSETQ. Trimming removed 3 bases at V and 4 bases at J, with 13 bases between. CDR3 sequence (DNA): TGCGCCAGCAGCTCGGCCCGGGGGTCAGAGACCCAGTACTTC. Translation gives CASSSARGSETQYF.

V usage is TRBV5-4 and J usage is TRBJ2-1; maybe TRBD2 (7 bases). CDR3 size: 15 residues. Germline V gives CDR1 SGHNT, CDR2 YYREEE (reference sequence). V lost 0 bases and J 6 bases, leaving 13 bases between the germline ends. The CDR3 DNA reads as TGTGCCAGCAGCTTGGGTCCAGGGGAGGGCAATGAGCAGTTCTTC. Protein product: CASSLGPGEGNEQFF.

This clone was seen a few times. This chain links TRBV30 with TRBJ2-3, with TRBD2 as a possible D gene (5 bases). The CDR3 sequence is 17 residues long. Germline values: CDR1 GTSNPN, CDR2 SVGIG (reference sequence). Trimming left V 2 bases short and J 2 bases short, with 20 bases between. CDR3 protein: CAWSPSPWRATTDTQYF. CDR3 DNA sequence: TGTGCCTGGAGTCCATCACCCTGGCGGGCCACCACAGATACGCAGTATTTT.

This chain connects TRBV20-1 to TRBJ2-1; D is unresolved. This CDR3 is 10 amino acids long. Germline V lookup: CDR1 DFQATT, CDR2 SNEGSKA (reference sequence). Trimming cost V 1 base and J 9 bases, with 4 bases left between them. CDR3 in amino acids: CSARGSEQFF. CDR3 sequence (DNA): TGCAGTGCTAGAGGAAGTGAGCAGTTCTTC.

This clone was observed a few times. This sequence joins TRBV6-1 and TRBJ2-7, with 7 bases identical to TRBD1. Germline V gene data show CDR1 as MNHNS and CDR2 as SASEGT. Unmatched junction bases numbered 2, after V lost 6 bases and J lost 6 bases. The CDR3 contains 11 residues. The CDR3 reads CASRTGVEQYV. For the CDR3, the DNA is TGTGCCAGCAGAACAGGGGTCGAGCAGTACGTC.

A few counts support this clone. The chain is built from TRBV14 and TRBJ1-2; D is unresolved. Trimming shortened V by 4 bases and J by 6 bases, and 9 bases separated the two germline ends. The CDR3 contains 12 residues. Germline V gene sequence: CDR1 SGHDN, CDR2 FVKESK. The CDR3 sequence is CASSPQEHGYTF. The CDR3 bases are TGTGCCAGCAGCCCACAAGAGCATGGCTACACCTTC.

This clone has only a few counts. The CDR3: CASSSSGRGTDTQYF. The CDR3 bases are TGTGCCAGCAGCTCCAGCGGGAGGGGCACAGATACGCAGTATTTT. This chain connects TRBV7-9 to TRBJ2-3, with 10 bases matching TRBD2. Germline V lookup: CDR1 SEHNR, CDR2 FQNEAQ (reference sequence). Trimming took 4 bases from V and 1 from J; bases not matched to a gene: 2. This CDR3 has 15 residues. Full variable domain (outside the CDR3, taken from reference TRBV7-9 and TRBJ2-3): DTGVSQNPRHKITKRGQNVTFRCDPISEHNRLYWYRQTLGQGPEFLTYFQNEAQLEKSRLLSDRFSAERPKGSFSTLEIQRTEQGDSAMYLCASSSSGRGTDTQYFGPGTRLTVL.

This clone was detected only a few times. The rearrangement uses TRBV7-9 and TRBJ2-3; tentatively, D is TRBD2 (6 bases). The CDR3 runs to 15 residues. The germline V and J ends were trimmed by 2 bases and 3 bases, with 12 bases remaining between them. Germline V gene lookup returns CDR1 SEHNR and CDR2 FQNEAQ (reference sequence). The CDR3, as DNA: TGTGCCAGCAGCTTATATCGGGGAGGTACAGATACGCAGTATTTT. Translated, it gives CASSLYRGGTDTQYF.

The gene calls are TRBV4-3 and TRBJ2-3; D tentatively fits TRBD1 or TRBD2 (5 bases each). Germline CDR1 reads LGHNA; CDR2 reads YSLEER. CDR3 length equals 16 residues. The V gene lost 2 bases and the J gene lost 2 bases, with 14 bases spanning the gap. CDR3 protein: CASSQHRDLYTDTQYF. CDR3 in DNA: TGCGCCAGCAGCCAACACCGGGACCTATACACAGATACGCAGTATTTT.

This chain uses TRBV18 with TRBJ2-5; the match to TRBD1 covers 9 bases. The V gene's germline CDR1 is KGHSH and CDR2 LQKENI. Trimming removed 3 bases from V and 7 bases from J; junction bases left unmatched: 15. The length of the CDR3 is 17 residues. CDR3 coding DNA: TGTGCCAGCTCACCTCTCCCTCCCGGGACAGGGACGGCGACCCAGTACTTC. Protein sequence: CASSPLPPGTGTATQYF.

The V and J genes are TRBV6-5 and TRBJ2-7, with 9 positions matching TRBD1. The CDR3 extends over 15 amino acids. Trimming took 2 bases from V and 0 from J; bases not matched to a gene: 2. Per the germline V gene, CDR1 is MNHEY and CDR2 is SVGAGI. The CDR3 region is CASSYGQGFSYEQYV. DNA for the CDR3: TGTGCCAGCAGTTACGGACAGGGGTTCTCCTACGAGCAGTACGTC.

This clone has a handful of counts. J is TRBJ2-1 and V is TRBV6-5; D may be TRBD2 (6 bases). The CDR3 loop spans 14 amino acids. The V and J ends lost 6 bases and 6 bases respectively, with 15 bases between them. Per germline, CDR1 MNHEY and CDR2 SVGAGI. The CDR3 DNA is TGTGCCAGCAGCCGCCGACTAGGCGGCAATGAGCAGTTCTTC. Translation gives CASSRRLGGNEQFF.

CDR3 in DNA: TGTGCCAGCAGCCTTAGTCGGGGGAGGGTTTACAATGAGCAGTTCTTC. This gives the protein CASSLSRGRVYNEQFF. The chain employs TRBV7-2 and TRBJ2-1; 7 nucleotides match TRBD2. Germline values: CDR1 SGHTA, CDR2 FQGNSA. The trim removed 5 bases at V and 4 bases at J, leaving 11 bases unmatched. CDR3 size: 16 residues.

In DNA form, the CDR3 reads TGTGCCAGCAGCTTAAGAGGGGATGGGGCCAACGTCCTGACTTTC. Amino acid sequence: CASSLRGDGANVLTF. The gene calls are TRBV11-2 and TRBJ2-6, with D possibly being TRBD1 or TRBD2 (5 bases each). Germline V CDR1 and CDR2: SGHAT, FQNNGV. The CDR3 contains 15 residues. The ends were cut back, 2 bases at V and 3 bases at J, with 8 bases in the middle. The full variable domain, rest sourced from reference TRBV11-2 and TRBJ2-6, is EAGVAQSPRYKIIEKRQSVAFWCNPISGHATLYWYQQILGQGPKLLIQFQNNGVVDDSQLPKDRFSAERLKGVDSTLKIQPAKLEDSAVYLCASSLRGDGANVLTFGAGSRLTVL.

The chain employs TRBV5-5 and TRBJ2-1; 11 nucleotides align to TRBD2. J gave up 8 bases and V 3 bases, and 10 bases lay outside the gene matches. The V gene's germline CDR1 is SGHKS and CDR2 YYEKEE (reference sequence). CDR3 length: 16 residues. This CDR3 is CASSSYTSGSMDEQFF. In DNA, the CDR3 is TGTGCCAGCAGCTCCTATACTAGCGGGAGTATGGATGAGCAGTTCTTC.

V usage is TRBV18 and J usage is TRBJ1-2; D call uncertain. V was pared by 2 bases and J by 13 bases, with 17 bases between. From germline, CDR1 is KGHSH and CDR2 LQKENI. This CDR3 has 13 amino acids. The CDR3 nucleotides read TGTGCCAGCTCACCAGTCGACCGAGGCCAGAGCACCTTC. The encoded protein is CASSPVDRGQSTF.

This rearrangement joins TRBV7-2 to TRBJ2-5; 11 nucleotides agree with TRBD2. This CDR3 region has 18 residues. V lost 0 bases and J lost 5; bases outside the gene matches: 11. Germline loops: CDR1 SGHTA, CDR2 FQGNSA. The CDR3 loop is CASSLALLAGGVGETQYF. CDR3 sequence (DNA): TGTGCCAGCAGCTTAGCGCTGTTAGCGGGAGGGGTAGGGGAGACCCAGTACTTC.

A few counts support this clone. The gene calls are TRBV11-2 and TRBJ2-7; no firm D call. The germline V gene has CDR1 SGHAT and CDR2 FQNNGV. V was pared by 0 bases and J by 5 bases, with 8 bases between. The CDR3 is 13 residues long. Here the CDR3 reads CASSLDFRDEQYV. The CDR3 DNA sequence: TGTGCCAGCAGCTTAGATTTCCGAGACGAGCAGTACGTC.